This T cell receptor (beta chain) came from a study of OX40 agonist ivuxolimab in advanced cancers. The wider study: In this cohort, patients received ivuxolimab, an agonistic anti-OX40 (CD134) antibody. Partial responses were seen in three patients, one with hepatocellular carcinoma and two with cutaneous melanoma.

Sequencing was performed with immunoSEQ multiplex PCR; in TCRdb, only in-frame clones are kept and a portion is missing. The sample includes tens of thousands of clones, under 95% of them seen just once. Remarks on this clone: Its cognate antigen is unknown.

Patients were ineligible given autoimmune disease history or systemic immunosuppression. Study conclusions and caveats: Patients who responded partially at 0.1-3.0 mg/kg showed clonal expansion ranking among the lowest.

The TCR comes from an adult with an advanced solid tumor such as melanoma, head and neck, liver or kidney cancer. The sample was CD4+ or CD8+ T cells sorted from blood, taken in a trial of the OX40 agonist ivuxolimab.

This CDR3 is CASGQLSTDTQYF. The DNA for the CDR3 is TGCGCCAGCGGGCAGTTGTCCACAGATACGCAGTATTTT. The chain recombines TRBV10-2 with TRBJ2-3; D call uncertain. From germline, CDR1 is WSHSY and CDR2 SAAADI. V was cut by 8 bases and J by 2 bases, with 11 bases left in between. This CDR3 spans 13 amino acids.